Presented here are 14 T cell receptor beta chains from one specimen sequenced in a study of blood T cell repertoires in COVID-19 (dated by TCRdb to about 2020). Library construction relied on the immunoSEQ multiplex PCR assay. The clones in this table, taken by TCRdb from immuneACCESS, are in-frame only. Not every clone is retained; where verified, under half of the shortfall comes from an unresolved V gene, and the cause of the rest is unknown. The sample table records over 45,000 clones; around 83% of these occur just once. 6.1% of the sample is held by the ten biggest clonotypes. Sequenced: peripheral blood. These receptors were obtained from a woman aged 80 or over with acute or convalescent COVID-19.

This clone came up a few times. DNA for the CDR3: TGTGCCAGCCAGCGGGGGGGCAGCACCGGGGAGCTGTTTTTT. As protein: CASQRGGSTGELFF. The rearrangement joins TRBV7-2 to TRBJ2-2, with 10 bases lining up with TRBD2. CDR3 size: 14 residues. Germline CDR1 SGHTA, CDR2 FQGNSA. V was pared by 8 bases and J by 4 bases, with 4 bases of the junction left unmatched.

Here the CDR3 reads CASSRQSGQGAGGSGNTIYF. The CDR3 DNA reads TGTGCCAGCAGCCGGCAGTCGGGACAGGGGGCCGGTGGCTCTGGAAACACCATATATTTT. The chain employs TRBV5-5 and TRBJ1-3; 12 bases fit TRBD1. J lost 0 bases, V lost 4 bases, and 14 bases had no gene match. CDR3 length: 20 residues. Germline values: CDR1 SGHKS, CDR2 YYEKEE (reference sequence).

V gene TRBV29-1 combines with J gene TRBJ1-2, with 7 bases that match TRBD1. This CDR3 spans 13 amino acids. Germline assignment: CDR1 SQVTM and CDR2 ANQGSEA. Losses at the gene ends were 3 bases for V and 7 bases for J; bases not matched to a gene: 8. In DNA, the CDR3 is TGCAGCGTTGACGAGGGGGCGCCGGGTGGCTACACCTTC. Residues: CSVDEGAPGGYTF. The full variable domain, with the rest looked up from reference TRBV29-1 and TRBJ1-2, is SAVISQKPSRDICQRGTSLTIQCQVDSQVTMMFWYRQQPGQSLTLIATANQGSEATYESGFVIDKFPISRPNLTFSTLTVSNMSPEDSSIYLCSVDEGAPGGYTFGSGTRLTVV.

The J gene is TRBJ1-1, the V gene TRBV6-4, with 10 bases lining up with TRBD1. CDR1 and CDR2 from the germline V gene are MRHNA and SNTAGT. This CDR3 has 14 residues. With V trimmed by 7 bases and J by 4 bases, 6 bases remained unmatched. CDR3 nucleotides: TGTGCCAGCAAAAGGGGGACAGGGGCCACTGAAGCTTTCTTT. Amino acid sequence: CASKRGTGATEAFF.

V gene TRBV7-9 combines with J gene TRBJ1-3; 7 bases map to TRBD1. V trimming: 1 base; J trimming: 0 bases; junction bases outside the gene matches: 6. This CDR3 is built from 17 residues. The germline CDR1 and CDR2 sequences are SEHNR and FQNEAQ (reference sequence). CDR3 region: CASSLVLRGRSGNTIYF. The CDR3 nucleotides read TGTGCCAGCAGCTTAGTTTTGAGGGGGCGCTCTGGAAACACCATATATTTT.

J is TRBJ2-7 and V is TRBV27, with D perhaps matching TRBD1 (6 bases). Trimming shortened V by 2 bases and J by 0 bases, and 14 bases separated the two germline ends. The CDR3 runs 16 residues. Germline loops: CDR1 MNHEY, CDR2 SMNVEV (reference sequence). CDR3 in DNA: TGTGCCAGCAGTTTAAAACAGGGCTTTAGCTCCTACGAGCAGTACTTC. Amino acids: CASSLKQGFSSYEQYF.

This clone was seen a single time. The chain employs TRBV10-3 and TRBJ2-5, with D possibly matching TRBD2 (6 bases). The germline CDR1 and CDR2 sequences are ENHRY and SYGVKD. Deletions cut 2 bases from V and 4 bases from J, with 11 bases between. CDR3 length: 14 amino acids. The CDR3 protein is CAISELGGSETQYF. The CDR3 coding sequence is TGTGCCATCAGTGAGCTCGGGGGTTCAGAGACCCAGTACTTC.

The chain employs TRBV6-5 and TRBJ1-2, with a possible D match to TRBD1 (5 bases). The CDR3 is 14 residues long. The V gene lost 2 bases and the J gene lost 4 bases, with 11 bases spanning the gap. Germline lookup yields CDR1 MNHEY and CDR2 SVGAGI. The CDR3 spells CASSYGAESYGYTF. CDR3 bases: TGTGCCAGCAGTTACGGGGCAGAATCCTATGGCTACACCTTC.

The chain recombines TRBV6-5 with TRBJ1-2, with D maybe TRBD1 (6 bases). CDR1 is MNHEY, CDR2 SVGAGI, per germline. Trimming stripped 0 bases from V and 2 bases from J, with 13 bases between. This CDR3 has 16 amino acids. The CDR3 region has the DNA TGTGCCAGCAGTTACTCACTCTTCCAGGGGAACTATGGCTACACCTTC. Its protein product is CASSYSLFQGNYGYTF.

The chain employs TRBV6-5 and TRBJ1-6; 11 nucleotides align to TRBD1. CDR3 length: 14 amino acids. Germline V lookup: CDR1 MNHEY, CDR2 SVGAGI. V was clipped by 7 bases and J by 10 bases; unmatched bases: 6. CDR3 in DNA: TGTGCCAGCACCGACCGGGACAGGGGGTCACCCCTCCACTTT. It is translated as CASTDRDRGSPLHF.

This sequence joins TRBV5-1 and TRBJ2-7; D uncertain. The CDR3 totals 15 residues. Germline V gene data show CDR1 as SGHRS and CDR2 as YFSETQ. Trimming pared 0 bases from V and 2 bases from J, leaving 12 bases between. The CDR3, as DNA: TGCGCCAGCAGCTTGGGTCCCTCCGAGACCTACGAGCAGTACTTC. As protein: CASSLGPSETYEQYF.

The table lists this clone with a count of one. The chain carries TRBV4-2 and TRBJ2-5; TRBD1 matches 7 bases. V lost 1 base and J lost 5; bases outside the gene matches: 16. The CDR3 has 18 residues. The germline CDR1 and CDR2 sequences are LGHNA and YNFKEQ. The CDR3 protein is CASSQAWKDRLNGETQYF. CDR3 coding DNA: TGTGCCAGCAGCCAAGCTTGGAAGGACAGGCTTAACGGTGAGACCCAGTACTTC.

This clone was recorded a few times. The chain links TRBV3-1 (or the pseudogene TRBV3-2) to TRBJ1-5, with 8 bases fitting TRBD1. The CDR3 runs 16 residues. The germline V gene encodes CDR1 LGHDT and CDR2 YNNKEL (reference sequence). V trimming: 1 base; J trimming: 2 bases; junction bases outside the gene matches: 4. The CDR3 region is CASSQGDRNRNQPQHF. The DNA for the CDR3 is TGTGCCAGCAGCCAAGGGGACAGGAATCGCAATCAGCCCCAGCATTTT.

The V and J genes are TRBV9 and TRBJ1-2, with a tentative D call TRBD1 (5 bases). V was pared by 3 bases and J by 7 bases, with 19 bases between. The CDR3 spans 15 residues. Per the germline V gene, CDR1 is SGDLS and CDR2 is YYNGEE. The CDR3 loop reads CASSAQTRLGRGYTF. The CDR3 nucleotides read TGTGCCAGCAGCGCGCAGACCCGTCTGGGGCGTGGCTACACCTTC.